One TCR beta chain is described in this entry. Antigen specificity is unknown. Assay used: immunoSEQ multiplex PCR; TCRdb lists only in-frame clones, some missing. This table holds roughly 31,000 clones, over 85% found once. Surgery without prior neoadjuvant therapy was the treatment of the selected pancreatic ductal adenocarcinoma patients. This record comes from a study of T cells in pancreatic ductal adenocarcinoma. Study outcomes and limitations: Tumor and blood clonality did not differ significantly, about 0.1 versus 0.07.

Deletions cut 7 bases from V and 6 bases from J, with 18 bases between. Germline V CDR1 and CDR2: SNHLY, FYNNEI. The CDR3 runs to 14 residues. The J gene is TRBJ1-2, the V gene TRBV2; D might be TRBD1 (5 bases). The sequenced sample consisted of PBMCs. The source is a human donor with pancreatic ductal adenocarcinoma. CDR3 amino acids: CASTLTQGVHGYTF. In DNA, the CDR3 is TGTGCCAGCACCCTCACCCAGGGAGTCCATGGCTACACCTTC.